This TCR beta chain came from a study of blood T cells in healthy people across ages. Together with a sample-barcoded 5' primer, a J-beta primer mix was included in a second PCR lasting about 6 to 11 cycles. TCRdb independently ran MiXCR on the 5' RACE reads; one entry per CDR3 protein. Found here are about 1.4 million distinct CDR3 sequences, roughly 59% of them singletons; the top ten hold 6.7%. Trimming stripped 10 bases from V and 8 bases from J, with 17 bases between. This CDR3 has 13 residues. Germline V lookup: CDR1 MNHNY, CDR2 SVGAGI (reference sequence). The chain uses TRBV6-6 and TRBJ1-4, with D unclear. Sequencing was done on a sample of blood. The TCR comes from a young man in good health. The DNA of the CDR3 is TGTGCCATCACGTCGGGTTTACACGAAAAACTGTTTTTT. Residues: CAITSGLHEKLFF.